Below, 27 T cell receptor beta chains from the same sample are listed, as sequenced in a study of blood T cell repertoires in COVID-19. Libraries were prepared by immunoSEQ multiplex PCR; TCRdb keeps only in-frame clonotypes and omits some of them. Of around 470,000 clones in the sample, nearly 90% were seen once. Sequenced sample: peripheral blood. The receptors shown here come from a man between 18 and 29 years old with COVID-19, enrolled during active disease.

This chain joins TRBV23-1 and TRBJ1-6; TRBD1 is a possible D gene (5 bases). TRBV23-1 is known as an ORF, though its function is uncertain. V gave up 2 bases and J gave up 8 bases, with 13 bases separating them. The CDR3 consists of 15 residues. The CDR3 DNA reads as TGCGCCAGCAGTCAAGTGGGACTGACATATTCACCCCTCCACTTT. This sequence encodes CASSQVGLTYSPLHF.

The table lists this clone with a count of one. V is TRBV28 and J is TRBJ1-5; 10 bases fit TRBD1. Trimming removed 11 bases from V and 4 bases from J; junction bases left unmatched: 20. The CDR3 loop spans 18 amino acids. CDR1 is MDHEN, CDR2 SYDVKM, per germline. For the CDR3, the DNA is TGTGCCGTGCACACAGGGGTAGACAGGGGGCCAAAAAATCAGCCCCAGCATTTT. Amino acids: CAVHTGVDRGPKNQPQHF.

This chain connects TRBV5-1 to TRBJ1-3; possibly TRBD1 for D (6 bases). Germline V gives CDR1 SGHRS, CDR2 YFSETQ. Trimming removed 3 bases at V and 4 bases at J, with 11 bases between. There are 14 residues in the CDR3. The CDR3 DNA reads TGCGCCAGCAGCTGGGACAATTCCGGAAACACCATATATTTT. Amino acid sequence: CASSWDNSGNTIYF.

Concerning this clone: The same CDR3 arises from other DNA sequences in this sample as well. The chain uses TRBV3-1 (or the pseudogene TRBV3-2) and TRBJ1-6, with 7 bases matching TRBD1. Germline V gene lookup returns CDR1 LGHDT and CDR2 YNNKEL (reference sequence). With 3 bases clipped from V and 7 bases from J, the junction kept 3 bases outside the gene matches. CDR3 length equals 14 residues. The CDR3: CASSQGQSNSPLHF. The CDR3, as DNA: TGTGCCAGCAGCCAGGGACAGAGCAATTCACCCCTCCACTTT.

The chain joins TRBV3-1 (or the pseudogene TRBV3-2) to TRBJ1-4; TRBD1 is a possible D gene (5 bases). The CDR3 loop spans 14 amino acids. Trimming left V 4 bases short and J 1 base short, with 7 bases between. The V gene's germline CDR1 is LGHDT and CDR2 YNNKEL (reference sequence). This CDR3 is CASSLGVTNEKLFF. CDR3 DNA: TGTGCCAGCAGCCTAGGGGTAACTAATGAAAAACTGTTTTTT.

The genes are TRBV2 and TRBJ2-5; the match to TRBD2 covers 10 bases. Germline V lookup: CDR1 SNHLY, CDR2 FYNNEI. J was trimmed by 2 bases and V by 4 bases; bases with no gene match: 1. The length of the CDR3 is 14 residues. Here the CDR3 DNA reads TGTGCCAGCAGTGGGACTAGCGGACAAGAGACCCAGTACTTC. The encoded protein is CASSGTSGQETQYF.

The chain links TRBV24-1 to TRBJ2-1, with a possible D match to TRBD2 (5 bases). Looked up from germline, CDR1 is KGHDR and CDR2 is SFDVKD. CDR3 length: 12 residues. V was pared by 3 bases and J by 8 bases, with 7 bases between. The CDR3 DNA is TGTGCCACCAGTGATCGGACTGATGAGCAGTTCTTC. Protein product: CATSDRTDEQFF.

The V and J genes are TRBV5-1 and TRBJ2-5, with D maybe TRBD2 (5 bases). This CDR3 contains 14 residues. CDR1 is SGHRS and CDR2 is YFSETQ in the germline V gene. V was trimmed by 5 bases and J by 7 bases, leaving 18 bases between them. CDR3 in amino acids: CASSSGVGVATQYF. The CDR3 DNA follows: TGCGCCAGCAGTTCTGGTGTCGGGGTGGCGACCCAGTACTTC.

This rearrangement joins TRBV18 to TRBJ2-3, with 8 bases matching TRBD2. The CDR3 runs 17 residues. The germline V gene has CDR1 KGHSH and CDR2 LQKENI. Trimming removed 4 bases from V and 0 bases from J; junction bases left unmatched: 9. CDR3 residues: CASSRNLAGTSTDTQYF. CDR3 DNA: TGTGCCAGCTCACGAAACCTAGCGGGTACTAGCACAGATACGCAGTATTTT.

This chain connects TRBV5-1 to TRBJ2-5; 9 nucleotides line up with TRBD2. Germline V gene sequence: CDR1 SGHRS, CDR2 YFSETQ. Trimming at V came to 0 bases and at J to 4 bases, leaving 7 bases not matched to a gene. The CDR3 totals 16 residues. CDR3 DNA sequence: TGCGCCAGCAGCTTGGTCCTGAGCGGGGGGCCAGAGACCCAGTACTTC. This gives the protein CASSLVLSGGPETQYF.

This rearrangement joins TRBV24-1 to TRBJ2-5, with D maybe TRBD2 (6 bases). The CDR3 is made up of 12 amino acids. Germline CDR1 and CDR2: KGHDR and SFDVKD. Trimming stripped 6 bases from V and 3 bases from J, with 7 bases between. CDR3 loop: CATSRGEETQYF. The CDR3 DNA sequence: TGTGCCACCAGTCGCGGGGAAGAGACCCAGTACTTC.

This chain links TRBV19 with TRBJ1-5; D possibly corresponds to TRBD1 (6 bases). Trimming cost V 3 bases and J 6 bases, with 15 bases left between them. Germline V CDR1 and CDR2: LNHDA, SQIVND (reference sequence). The CDR3 runs to 15 residues. The CDR3 DNA is TGTGCCAGTAGTATCAGGGCAGGGGAAGGTCAGCCCCAGCATTTT. The encoded protein is CASSIRAGEGQPQHF.

The rearrangement links TRBV3-1 (or the pseudogene TRBV3-2) to TRBJ2-6, with TRBD1 matching 9 bases. Germline values: CDR1 LGHDT, CDR2 YNNKEL (reference sequence). This CDR3 has 21 amino acids. V lost 4 bases, J lost 1 base, and 17 bases stayed unmatched. Written as DNA, the CDR3 is TGTGCCAGCAGCCCGTCCCGGGACAGGGTAGGGCACCGGTCTGGGGCCAACGTCCTGACTTTC. Translated, it gives CASSPSRDRVGHRSGANVLTF.

This chain links TRBV24-1 with TRBJ2-7, with no clear D. This CDR3 contains 11 residues. The V gene's germline CDR1 is KGHDR and CDR2 SFDVKD. Trimming shortened V by 9 bases and J by 2 bases, and 7 bases separated the two germline ends. The CDR3 loop reads CATAAPYEQYF. The DNA for the CDR3 is TGTGCCACCGCGGCCCCCTACGAGCAGTACTTC.

This sequence joins TRBV7-3 and TRBJ2-5; D may be TRBD1 (6 bases). Germline values: CDR1 SGHTA, CDR2 FQGTGA. CDR3 length equals 14 residues. Between the trimmed V and J ends, which lost 5 bases and 5 bases, there was a span of 15 bases. CDR3 amino acids: CASSANRARETQYF. The DNA of the CDR3 is TGTGCCAGCAGCGCGAACAGGGCTAGGGAGACCCAGTACTTC.

This clone was observed a handful of times. The J gene is TRBJ2-1, the V gene TRBV12-5; D gene ambiguous. The CDR3 sequence is 11 residues long. Deletions cut 6 bases from V and 4 bases from J, with 4 bases between. Germline loops: CDR1 LGHNT, CDR2 FRNRAP. CDR3 protein: CASGFYNEQFF. The CDR3 region has the DNA TGTGCTAGTGGCTTTTACAATGAGCAGTTCTTC. Full variable domain (rest looked up from reference TRBV12-5 and TRBJ2-1): DARVTQTPRHKVTEMGQEVTMRCQPILGHNTVFWYRQTMMQGLELLAYFRNRAPLDDSGMPKDRFSAEMPDATLATLKIQPSEPRDSAVYFCASGFYNEQFFGPGTRLTVL.

The rearrangement uses TRBV5-4 and TRBJ1-2; 9 positions match TRBD1. CDR3 length: 13 residues. Germline CDR1 and CDR2: SGHNT and YYREEE (reference sequence). After removal of 4 bases from V and 5 bases from J, the junction contained 3 bases not matched to a gene. The CDR3 DNA reads as TGTGCCAGCAGCCAAGGGACAGGGTATGGCTACACCTTC. This sequence encodes CASSQGTGYGYTF.

The genes are TRBV5-4 and TRBJ2-2; 7 positions agree with TRBD1. Trimming cost V 4 bases and J 3 bases; bases outside gene matches: 6. The germline gives CDR1 SGHNT, CDR2 YYREEE (reference sequence). There are 15 residues in the CDR3. The CDR3 sequence is CASSLDRSYTGELFF. The CDR3 nucleotides are TGTGCCAGCAGCCTGGACAGGAGTTACACCGGGGAGCTGTTTTTT.

The V and J genes are TRBV10-2 and TRBJ2-3, with TRBD2 matching 9 bases. Germline lookup yields CDR1 WSHSY and CDR2 SAAADI. The CDR3 has 17 residues. V dropped 3 bases and J dropped 0; count of bases not matched to a gene: 7. CDR3 sequence reads: CASSDWGRGGSTDTQYF. DNA of the CDR3: TGCGCCAGCAGTGACTGGGGGCGGGGGGGAAGCACAGATACGCAGTATTTT.

A remark on this clone: Mismatch with germline at one junction end may stem from a read error. The chain couples TRBV2 to TRBJ1-5; D perhaps matches TRBD1 (5 bases). This CDR3 has 13 amino acids. Germline V lookup: CDR1 SNHLY, CDR2 FYNNEI. The DNA for the CDR3 is TGTGCAAGCAGGGAGGAGGGCAATCAGCCCCAGCATTTT. Its protein is CASREEGNQPQHF.

The rearrangement links TRBV9 to TRBJ2-1; D is possibly TRBD1 (7 bases). This CDR3 is built from 12 residues. V lost 7 bases and J lost 7, with 12 bases in between. CDR1 is SGDLS and CDR2 is YYNGEE in the germline V gene. The CDR3 here is CASGAGGNEQFF. The DNA of the CDR3 is TGTGCCAGCGGGGCAGGGGGGAATGAGCAGTTCTTC.

V is TRBV19 and J is TRBJ2-1; 13 bases agree with TRBD2. This CDR3 has 15 residues. Germline values: CDR1 LNHDA, CDR2 SQIVND (reference sequence). The V gene end was trimmed by 4 bases and the J gene end by 10 bases; junction bases not matched to a gene: 7. The CDR3: CASSTRLAGGWEQFF. The CDR3 bases are TGTGCCAGTAGTACCAGACTAGCGGGAGGATGGGAGCAGTTCTTC.

The chain combines TRBV5-1 with TRBJ2-3; tentative D call: TRBD2 (7 bases). The V end lost 4 bases, the J end lost 3 bases, and 15 bases lay between the germline ends. The V gene's germline CDR1 is SGHRS and CDR2 YFSETQ. The CDR3 contains 15 residues. The CDR3 loop is CASSQLGGGTDTQYF. The CDR3 coding sequence is TGCGCCAGCAGCCAGTTGGGAGGGGGAACAGATACGCAGTATTTT.

V gene TRBV19 combines with J gene TRBJ2-1; 9 bases are shared with TRBD2. The trim removed 6 bases at V and 2 bases at J, leaving 2 bases unmatched. CDR1 and CDR2 (germline): LNHDA, SQIVND (reference sequence). The length of the CDR3 is 14 residues. CDR3 loop: CASSQREAYNEQFF. For the CDR3, the DNA is TGTGCCAGTAGCCAGCGGGAGGCCTACAATGAGCAGTTCTTC.

The chain recombines TRBV29-1 with TRBJ2-5; 14 nucleotides line up with TRBD2. Germline lookup yields CDR1 SQVTM and CDR2 ANQGSEA. The CDR3 runs 14 residues. V shed 8 bases, J shed 1 base, and the junction held 3 bases outside the gene matches. Written as DNA, the CDR3 is TGCAGCTGTGGACTAGCGGGAGGCCAAGAGACCCAGTACTTC. It specifies CSCGLAGGQETQYF.

The chain links TRBV29-1 to TRBJ1-1, with D perhaps TRBD1 (6 bases). V was pared by 6 bases and J by 4 bases, with 12 bases between. The CDR3 extends over 12 amino acids. CDR1 and CDR2 from the germline V gene are SQVTM and ANQGSEA. The CDR3 DNA is TGCAGCGTCAACAGGGTCGTCACTGAAGCTTTCTTT. Translation gives CSVNRVVTEAFF.

This rearrangement joins TRBV27 to TRBJ2-7; 9 bases agree with TRBD1. The CDR3 runs to 15 residues. Trimming at V came to 6 bases and at J to 9 bases, leaving 15 bases not matched to a gene. The germline CDR1 and CDR2 sequences are MNHEY and SMNVEV (reference sequence). The CDR3: CASSRAGQGPPGQYF. CDR3 coding DNA: TGTGCCAGCAGCCGTGCCGGACAGGGGCCTCCCGGGCAGTACTTC.